This is a list of T cell receptor beta chains from one sample in a study of radiotherapy plus CTLA-4 blockade in lung cancer. Clones were sequenced by immunoSEQ multiplex PCR, and TCRdb holds only the in-frame ones, with some missing. The table includes 70,000 to 95,000 clones, over 75% detected once. Material: peripheral blood, obtained from a patient treated with radiotherapy plus ipilimumab. These receptors were collected from a human donor with non-small cell lung cancer that progressed on radiotherapy plus ipilimumab. Each CDR3 is given with its conserved first and last residue. A D gene is named only where the DNA matches it firmly. Clone size is shown for a subset of rows, as once, few, many or a class of expanded clone.

D	J	size	V	DNA	CDR3
NA	TRBJ1-6	NA	TRBV5-3	TGTGCCAGAAGCTTGTGGCGAACAGGGAGCTCCTATAATTCACCCCTCCACTTT	CARSLWRTGSSYNSPLHF
NA	TRBJ1-5	few	TRBV27	TGTGCCAGCAGTCCCCAGGGGAGTCAGCCCCAGCATTTT	CASSPQGSQPQHF
TRBD2	TRBJ2-3	NA	TRBV27	TGTGCCAGCAGTTTACCCATTGGCCCTACCCAGGGACTAGGGTTGGGAGTGGTTACGCAGTATTTT	CASSLPIGPTQGLGLGVVTQYF
NA	TRBJ1-3	NA	TRBV18	TGTGCCAGCTCACCACCGAGGGGAGGCTCTGGAAACACCATATATTTT	CASSPPRGGSGNTIYF
TRBD2	TRBJ2-1	NA	TRBV27	TGTGCCAGCAGTAGCGGGGGCTCCTACAATGAGCAGTTCTTC	CASSSGGSYNEQFF
NA	TRBJ2-7	NA	TRBV11-3	TGTGCCAGCAGCCCTGGACAGTTAACCTACGAGCAGTACTTC	CASSPGQLTYEQYF
TRBD1	TRBJ2-2	NA	TRBV29-1	TGCAGCGTTGCGCCCGGGACAGGGGGCACCGGGGAGCTGTTTTTT	CSVAPGTGGTGELFF
NA	TRBJ1-6	NA	TRBV6-5	TGTGCCAGCAGTTTTGGGAGCTCCTATAATTCACCCCTCCACTTT	CASSFGSSYNSPLHF
TRBD2	TRBJ2-7	NA	TRBV5-1	TGCGCCAGCAGCTCTAGGACTAGCGGAACCTACGAGCAGTACTTC	CASSSRTSGTYEQYF
NA	TRBJ2-7	NA	TRBV5-1	TGCGCCAGCAGCTTGGCCTGGGGGAGCAACGAGCAGTACTTC	CASSLAWGSNEQYF
TRBD1	TRBJ1-4	NA	TRBV5-1	TGCGCCAGCAGTCCGGGACAGGTTAATGAAAAACTGTTTTTT	CASSPGQVNEKLFF
NA	TRBJ2-1	NA	TRBV7-2	TGTGCCAGCAGCTTAGCAAGGGGCCATAACAATGAGCAGTTCTTC	CASSLARGHNNEQFF
TRBD1	TRBJ2-7	once	TRBV30	TGTGCCTGGAGTGTAGATTCGCCCAACTGGGGGACAGCCAGGTACTTC	CAWSVDSPNWGTARYF
TRBD2	TRBJ2-4	NA	TRBV28	TGTGCCAGCAGTCTGTACGGGAGCGGGGGGCCCAAAAACATTCAGTACTTC	CASSLYGSGGPKNIQYF
NA	TRBJ1-3	NA	TRBV30	TGTGCCTGGAGGGAATACAGGGTGTCTGGAAACACCATATATTTT	CAWREYRVSGNTIYF
TRBD1	TRBJ1-2	few	TRBV6-5	TGTGCCAGCAGTTTGCATACAGGGGGCGGGGGCGGCTACACCTTC	CASSLHTGGGGGYTF
TRBD2	TRBJ2-5	NA	TRBV7-9	TGTGCCAGCAGCCAAAGTAGCGGGAGAGAGACCCAGTACTTC	CASSQSSGRETQYF
NA	TRBJ2-3	NA	TRBV6-5	TGTGCCAGCAGACCACCTTCGGGCACAGATACGCAGTATTTT	CASRPPSGTDTQYF
TRBD2	TRBJ2-1	NA	TRBV30	TGTGCCTGGAGCGCCCTAGCGGGGGGATACAATGAGCAGTTCTTC	CAWSALAGGYNEQFF
TRBD2	TRBJ2-7	NA	TRBV4-2	TGTGCCAGCAGCCAAGATATGCTAGCGGGAGCCGGTGGGTACGAGCAGTACTTC	CASSQDMLAGAGGYEQYF
NA	TRBJ2-3	NA	TRBV5-8	TGTGCCAGCAGCTTGGTAGCGAGATACCCACCAACGGTAGATACGCAGTATTTT	CASSLVARYPPTVDTQYF
NA	TRBJ1-6	NA	TRBV15	TGTGCCACCAGCAGAGAAGCTGGCCAGTATGGGACCCTCCACTTT	CATSREAGQYGTLHF
TRBD1	TRBJ1-6	NA	TRBV11-2	TGTGCCAGCAGCGGGACAGGAAATTCACCCCTCCACTTT	CASSGTGNSPLHF
TRBD2	TRBJ2-5	NA	TRBV9	TGTGCCAGCAGCGTAGCTAGCGGAACTAGCGGGTACCAAGAGACCCAGTACTTC	CASSVASGTSGYQETQYF
NA	TRBJ2-1	NA	TRBV18	TGTGCCAGCTCACCCTTTTTTAATGAGCAGTTCTTC	CASSPFFNEQFF
NA	TRBJ1-1	NA	TRBV10-2	TGCGCCAGCAGTCCACAACAGGGGAACACTGAAGCTTTCTTT	CASSPQQGNTEAFF
NA	TRBJ1-2	NA	TRBV6-1	TGTGCCAGCAGTCTAGGGCCTTCCTATGGCTACACCTTC	CASSLGPSYGYTF